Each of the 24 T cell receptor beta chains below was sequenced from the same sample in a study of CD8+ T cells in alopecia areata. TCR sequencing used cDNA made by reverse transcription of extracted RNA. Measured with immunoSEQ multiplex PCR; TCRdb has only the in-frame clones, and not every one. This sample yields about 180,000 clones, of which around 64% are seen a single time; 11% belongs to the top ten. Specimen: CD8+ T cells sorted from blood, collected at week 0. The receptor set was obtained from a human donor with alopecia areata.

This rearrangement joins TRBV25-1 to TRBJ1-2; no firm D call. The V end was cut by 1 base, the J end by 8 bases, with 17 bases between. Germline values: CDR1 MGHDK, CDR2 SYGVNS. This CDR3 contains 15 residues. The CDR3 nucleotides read TGTGCCAGCAGTGAATCCGCACAGAGCCTCAAGGGCTACACCTTC. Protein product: CASSESAQSLKGYTF.

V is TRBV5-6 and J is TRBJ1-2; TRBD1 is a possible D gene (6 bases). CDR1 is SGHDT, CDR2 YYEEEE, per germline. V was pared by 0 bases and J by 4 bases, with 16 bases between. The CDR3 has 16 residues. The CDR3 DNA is TGTGCCAGCAGCTTGGAAGGTACAGGGATGACCTATGGCTACACCTTC. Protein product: CASSLEGTGMTYGYTF.

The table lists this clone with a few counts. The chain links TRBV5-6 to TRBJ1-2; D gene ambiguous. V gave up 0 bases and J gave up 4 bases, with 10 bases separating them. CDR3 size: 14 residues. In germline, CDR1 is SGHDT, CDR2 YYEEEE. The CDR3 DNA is TGTGCCAGCAGCTTGGGTTCGGCGACCTATGGCTACACCTTC. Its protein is CASSLGSATYGYTF. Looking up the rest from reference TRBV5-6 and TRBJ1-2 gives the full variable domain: DAGVTQSPTHLIKTRGQQVTLRCSPKSGHDTVSWYQQALGQGPQFIFQYYEEEERQRGNFPDRFSGHQFPNYSSELNVNALLLGDSALYLCASSLGSATYGYTFGSGTRLTVV.

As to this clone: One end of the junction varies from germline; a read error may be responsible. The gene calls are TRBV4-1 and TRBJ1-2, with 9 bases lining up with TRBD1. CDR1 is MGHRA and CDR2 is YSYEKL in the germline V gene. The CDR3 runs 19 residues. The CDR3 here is CASSQLPVRWTGVNDGYTF. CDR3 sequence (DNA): TGCGCCAGCAGCCAACTTCCGGTGCGGTGGACAGGGGTTAACGATGGCTACACCTTC.

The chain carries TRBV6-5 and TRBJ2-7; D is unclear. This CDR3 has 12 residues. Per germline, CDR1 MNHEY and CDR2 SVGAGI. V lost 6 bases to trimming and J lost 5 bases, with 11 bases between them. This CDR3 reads CASSHGIDEQYF. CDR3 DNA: TGTGCCAGCAGCCATGGCATAGACGAGCAGTACTTC.

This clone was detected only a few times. CDR3 in DNA: TGTGCCAGCATAGGGGGCACAGATACGCAGTATTTT. It translates to CASIGGTDTQYF. V is TRBV28 and J is TRBJ2-3; possibly TRBD1 for D (5 bases). The V end lost 7 bases, the J end lost 1 base, and 6 bases lay between the germline ends. From germline, CDR1 is MDHEN and CDR2 SYDVKM. The CDR3 contains 12 residues.

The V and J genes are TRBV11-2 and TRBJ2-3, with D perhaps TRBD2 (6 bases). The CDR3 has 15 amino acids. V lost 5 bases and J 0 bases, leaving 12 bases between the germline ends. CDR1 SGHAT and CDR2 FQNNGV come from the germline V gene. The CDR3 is CASSVSGRSTDTQYF. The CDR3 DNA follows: TGTGCCAGCAGCGTCAGCGGGCGTAGCACAGATACGCAGTATTTT. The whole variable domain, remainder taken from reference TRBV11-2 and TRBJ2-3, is EAGVAQSPRYKIIEKRQSVAFWCNPISGHATLYWYQQILGQGPKLLIQFQNNGVVDDSQLPKDRFSAERLKGVDSTLKIQPAKLEDSAVYLCASSVSGRSTDTQYFGPGTRLTVL.

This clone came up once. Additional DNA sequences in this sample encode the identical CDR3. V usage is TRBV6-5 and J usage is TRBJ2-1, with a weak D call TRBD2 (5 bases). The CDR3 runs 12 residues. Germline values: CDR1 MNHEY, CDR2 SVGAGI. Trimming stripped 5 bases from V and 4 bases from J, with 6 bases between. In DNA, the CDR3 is TGTGCCAGCAGTAGAGGGTACAATGAGCAGTTCTTC. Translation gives CASSRGYNEQFF.

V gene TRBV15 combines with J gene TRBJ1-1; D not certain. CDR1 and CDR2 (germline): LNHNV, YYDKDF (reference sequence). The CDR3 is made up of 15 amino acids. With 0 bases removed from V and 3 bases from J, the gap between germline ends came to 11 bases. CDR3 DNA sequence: TGTGCCACCAGCAGAGATAAGGCCTGGGACACTGAAGCTTTCTTT. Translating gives CATSRDKAWDTEAFF.

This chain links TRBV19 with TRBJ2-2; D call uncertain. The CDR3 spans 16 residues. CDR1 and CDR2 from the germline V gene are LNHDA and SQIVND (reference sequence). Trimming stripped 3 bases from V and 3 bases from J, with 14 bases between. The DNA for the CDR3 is TGTGCCAGTAGTATGTCCTTAACCTGGGACACCGGGGAGCTGTTTTTT. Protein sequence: CASSMSLTWDTGELFF.

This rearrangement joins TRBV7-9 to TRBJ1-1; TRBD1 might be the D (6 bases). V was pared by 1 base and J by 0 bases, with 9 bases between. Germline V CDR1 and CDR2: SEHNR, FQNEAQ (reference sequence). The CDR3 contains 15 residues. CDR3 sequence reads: CASSLVGQMNTEAFF. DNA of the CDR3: TGTGCCAGCAGCTTAGTGGGACAAATGAACACTGAAGCTTTCTTT.

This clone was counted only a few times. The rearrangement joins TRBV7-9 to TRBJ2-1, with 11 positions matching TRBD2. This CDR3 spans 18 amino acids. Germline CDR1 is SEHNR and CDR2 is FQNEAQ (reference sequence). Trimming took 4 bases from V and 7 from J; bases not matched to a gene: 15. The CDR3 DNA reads TGTGCCAGCAGCTCCGTCATAGCGGGGGGGTACCGTGGGAATGAGCAGTTCTTC. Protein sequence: CASSSVIAGGYRGNEQFF.

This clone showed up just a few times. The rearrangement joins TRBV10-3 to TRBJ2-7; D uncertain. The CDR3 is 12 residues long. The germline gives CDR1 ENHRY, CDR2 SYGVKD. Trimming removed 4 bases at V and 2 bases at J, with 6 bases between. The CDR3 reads CAISVGTYEQYF. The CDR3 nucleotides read TGTGCCATCAGTGTCGGCACCTACGAGCAGTACTTC.

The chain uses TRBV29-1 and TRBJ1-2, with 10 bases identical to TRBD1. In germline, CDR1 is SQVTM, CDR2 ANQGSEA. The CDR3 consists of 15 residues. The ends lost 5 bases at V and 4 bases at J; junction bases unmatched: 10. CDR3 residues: CSVRPGTGVSYGYTF. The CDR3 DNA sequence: TGCAGCGTTAGACCCGGGACAGGGGTTTCCTATGGCTACACCTTC.

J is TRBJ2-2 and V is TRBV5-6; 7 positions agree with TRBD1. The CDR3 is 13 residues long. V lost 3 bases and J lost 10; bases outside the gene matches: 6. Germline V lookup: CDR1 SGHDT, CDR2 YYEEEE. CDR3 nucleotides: TGTGCCAGCAGCTACCCACAGGGGCAGGAGCTGTTTTTT. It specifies CASSYPQGQELFF.

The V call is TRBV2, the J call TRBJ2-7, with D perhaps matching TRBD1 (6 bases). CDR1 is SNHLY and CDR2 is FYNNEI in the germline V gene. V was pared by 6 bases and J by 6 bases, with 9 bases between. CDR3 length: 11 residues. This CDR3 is CASSGQSEQYF. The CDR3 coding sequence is TGTGCCAGCAGCGGACAGAGCGAGCAGTACTTC. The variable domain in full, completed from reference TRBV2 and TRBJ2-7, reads EPEVTQTPSHQVTQMGQEVILRCVPISNHLYFYWYRQILGQKVEFLVSFYNNEISEKSEIFDDQFSVERPDGSNFTLKIRSTKLEDSAMYFCASSGQSEQYFGPGTRLTVT.

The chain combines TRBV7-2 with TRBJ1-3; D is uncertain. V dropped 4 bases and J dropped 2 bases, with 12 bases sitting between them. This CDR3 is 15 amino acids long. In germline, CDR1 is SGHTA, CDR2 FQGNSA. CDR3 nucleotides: TGTGCCAGCAGCTCCCACTGGGGAACTGGAAACACCATATATTTT. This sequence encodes CASSSHWGTGNTIYF.

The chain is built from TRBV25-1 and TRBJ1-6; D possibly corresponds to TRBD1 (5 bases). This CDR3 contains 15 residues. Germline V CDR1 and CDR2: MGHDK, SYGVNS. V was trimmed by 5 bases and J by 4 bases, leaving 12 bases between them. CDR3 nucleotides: TGTGCCAGCAGTAGCAACAGGAGGTATAATTCACCCCTCCACTTT. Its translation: CASSSNRRYNSPLHF.

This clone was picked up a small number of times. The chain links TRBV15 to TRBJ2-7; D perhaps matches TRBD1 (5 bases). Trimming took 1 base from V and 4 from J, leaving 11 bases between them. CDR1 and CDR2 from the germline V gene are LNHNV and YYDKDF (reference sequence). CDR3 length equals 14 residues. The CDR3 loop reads CATSRGGRVYEQYF. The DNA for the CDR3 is TGTGCCACCAGCAGAGGAGGCAGGGTGTACGAGCAGTACTTC.

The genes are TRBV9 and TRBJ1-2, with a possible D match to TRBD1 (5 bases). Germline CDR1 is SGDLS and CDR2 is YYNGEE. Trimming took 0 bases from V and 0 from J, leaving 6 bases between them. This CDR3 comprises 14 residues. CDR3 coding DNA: TGTGCCAGCAGCGTAGTGGGGCCTAACTATGGCTACACCTTC. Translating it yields CASSVVGPNYGYTF.

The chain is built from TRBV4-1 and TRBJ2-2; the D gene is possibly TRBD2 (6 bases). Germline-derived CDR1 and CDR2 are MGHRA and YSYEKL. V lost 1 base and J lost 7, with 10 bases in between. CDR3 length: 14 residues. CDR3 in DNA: TGCGCCAGCAGCCAAGGGCCCGGGGGCGGGGAGCTGTTTTTT. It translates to CASSQGPGGGELFF.

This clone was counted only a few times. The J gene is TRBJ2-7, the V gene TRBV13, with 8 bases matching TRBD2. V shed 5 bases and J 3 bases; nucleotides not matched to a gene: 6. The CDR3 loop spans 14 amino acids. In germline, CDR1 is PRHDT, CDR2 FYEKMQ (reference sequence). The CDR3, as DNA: TGTGCCAGCAGCAACCCTCGGGGGGGCTACGAGCAGTACTTC. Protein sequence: CASSNPRGGYEQYF.

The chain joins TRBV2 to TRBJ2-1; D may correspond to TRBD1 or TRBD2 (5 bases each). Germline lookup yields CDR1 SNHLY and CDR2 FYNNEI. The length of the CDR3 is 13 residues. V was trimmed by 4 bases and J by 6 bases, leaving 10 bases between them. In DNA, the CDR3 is TGTGCCAGCAGTGTGAGGGGCCGCAATGAGCAGTTCTTC. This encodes CASSVRGRNEQFF.

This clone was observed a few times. Here the CDR3 DNA reads TGCAGCGTAGATGGACTAGCGGGCCCGAGGGATACGCAGTATTTT. As protein: CSVDGLAGPRDTQYF. The chain uses TRBV29-1 and TRBJ2-3; 11 nucleotides line up with TRBD2. Germline V CDR1 and CDR2: SQVTM, ANQGSEA. The CDR3 runs 15 residues. J gave up 6 bases and V 6 bases, and 11 bases lay outside the gene matches.